One T cell receptor (beta chain) is described in this entry. The antigen remains unidentified. The entry originates in a study of T cells in women clearing cervical HPV infection. Study as a whole: Cases were women with histologically confirmed HPV16-related CIN3 or worse, including a couple of invasive cancers.

Clones were sequenced by immunoSEQ multiplex PCR, and TCRdb holds only the in-frame ones, with some missing. The sample data list over 25,000 clones. Overall study findings and caveats: Unknown T-cell numbers per sample may underlie the richness differences.

The sequence was collected from a woman between 18 and 70 years old with a cervical HPV16 infection that either progressed to CIN3+ or cleared (not recorded which). Sample: blood buffy coat.

The DNA read from the CDR3 is TGTGCCAGCAGCCCCTGGACAGGAAGCTATGGC. Translated, it gives CASSPWTGSYG. In full, the CDR3 is CASSPWTGSYGYTF. The chain combines TRBV14 with TRBJ1-2; the match to TRBD1 covers 7 bases. The CDR3 end falls 3 residues outside the read, so it is completed with the germline J gene. Germline lookup yields CDR1 SGHDN and CDR2 FVKESK. Unmatched junction bases numbered 6, after V lost 4 bases and J lost 4 bases. This CDR3 has 14 amino acids. The variable domain in full, completed from reference TRBV14 and TRBJ1-2, reads EAGVTQFPSHSVIEKGQTVTLRCDPISGHDNLYWYRRVMGKEIKFLLHFVKESKQDESGMPNNRFLAERTGGTYSTLKVQPAELEDSGVYFCASSPWTGSYGYTFGSGTRLTVV.